Listed here are 5 T cell receptor beta chains from one sample, sequenced in a study of CD8+ T cells in alopecia areata. TCR sequencing used cDNA made by reverse transcription of extracted RNA. Method: immunoSEQ multiplex PCR; TCRdb's copy keeps in-frame clones and lacks some. Here the sample spans over 150,000 clones, 56% being singletons. The sample was CD8+ T cells sorted from blood. These receptor sequences come from a human donor in good health.

The rearrangement uses TRBV9 and TRBJ1-1; the D gene is possibly TRBD1 (6 bases). Germline V gene lookup returns CDR1 SGDLS and CDR2 YYNGEE. The CDR3 is 16 amino acids. V was trimmed by 0 bases and J by 0 bases, leaving 12 bases between them. The CDR3 reads CASSVEDRYMNTEAFF. CDR3 DNA: TGTGCCAGCAGCGTAGAGGACAGATATATGAACACTGAAGCTTTCTTT.

The chain combines TRBV9 with TRBJ2-5, with D maybe TRBD2 (6 bases). The V gene's germline CDR1 is SGDLS and CDR2 YYNGEE. The V end lost 4 bases, the J end lost 2 bases, and 15 bases lay between the germline ends. The CDR3 consists of 15 residues. The CDR3 reads CASSPGRGLQETQYF. DNA of the CDR3: TGTGCCAGCAGCCCGGGACGGGGGTTGCAAGAGACCCAGTACTTC. Combining the CDR3 with reference TRBV9 and TRBJ2-5 gives the whole variable domain DSGVTQTPKHLITATGQRVTLRCSPRSGDLSVYWYQQSLDQGLQFLIQYYNGEERAKGNILERFSAQQFPDLHSELNLSSLELGDSALYFCASSPGRGLQETQYFGPGTRLLVL.

The V gene is TRBV9, the J gene TRBJ1-6; possible D gene TRBD1, 6 bases. Trimming took 0 bases from V and 7 from J, leaving 8 bases between them. The CDR3 spans 14 residues. CDR1 SGDLS and CDR2 YYNGEE come from the germline V gene. Here the CDR3 reads CASSVEGGNSPLHF. CDR3 bases: TGTGCCAGCAGCGTAGAGGGGGGGAATTCACCCCTCCACTTT.

In its sample, this clone was seen many times. V usage is TRBV16 and J usage is TRBJ2-7, with 7 positions matching TRBD1. The germline V gene encodes CDR1 KGHSY and CDR2 FQNENV. Trimming at V came to 3 bases and at J to 6 bases, leaving 8 bases not matched to a gene. The CDR3 is 14 residues long. The CDR3: CASSQSGTDGEQYF. The CDR3 region has the DNA TGTGCCAGCAGCCAGTCTGGGACAGATGGCGAGCAGTACTTC.

The gene calls are TRBV27 and TRBJ1-2; D is possibly TRBD1 (5 bases). This CDR3 comprises 14 residues. V shed 2 bases and J shed 4 bases, with 11 bases lying between them. Germline V gives CDR1 MNHEY, CDR2 SMNVEV (reference sequence). The CDR3 sequence is CASSLVGAGYGYTF. DNA of the CDR3: TGTGCCAGCAGTTTAGTAGGGGCCGGCTATGGCTACACCTTC.